This T cell receptor (beta chain) stems from a study of blood T cell repertoires in COVID-19. Looking at the study overall: Whether acute or convalescent, the COVID-19 samples came from the United States, Italy and Spain. Nucleic acid was either cDNA or gDNA, and it came from T cells, B-cell-depleted T cells, or PBMCs.

Original data processing: Counts of nucleated cells, estimated from reference gene primer amplification, were obtained. The protocol was immunoSEQ multiplex PCR, while the TCRdb copy is restricted to in-frame clones and leaves out a portion. V, J and clone size are those of that table, while D and trimming were read from the DNA. The sample lists just over 60,000 clones, approximately 79% seen once, with roughly 20% in the top ten. Trimming took off 6 bases at V and 11 bases at J, with 22 bases between the two ends. CDR3 length: 14 residues. Germline V gene data show CDR1 as MNHEY and CDR2 as SVGAGI.

This TCR was recovered from a woman older than 75 with active or convalescent COVID-19. The rearrangement uses TRBV6-5 and TRBJ1-1, with D perhaps matching TRBD1 (5 bases). The sequencing input was peripheral blood. CDR3 sequence (DNA): TGTGCCAGCAGGAACAGGATACAAGGAGGGGATGCTTTCTTT. Its translation: CASRNRIQGGDAFF.